What follows are 21 T cell receptor beta chains derived from one specimen sequenced in a study of blood T cell repertoires in COVID-19. Clones were sequenced by immunoSEQ multiplex PCR, and TCRdb holds only the in-frame ones, with some missing. The sample lists fewer than 400,000 clones, about 90% occurring once. Sequenced sample: peripheral blood. All receptors come from a woman younger than 45 with COVID-19, enrolled during active disease.

This clone has more than one count but fewer than ten. The J gene is TRBJ1-5, the V gene TRBV6-5; D not resolved. V lost 6 bases and J lost 9, with 18 bases in between. The CDR3 spans 14 residues. CDR1 and CDR2 from the germline V gene are MNHEY and SVGAGI. The CDR3 DNA is TGTGCCAGCAGCGAGGAGGTCAATAGTTTGCCCCAGCATTTT. Translation: CASSEEVNSLPQHF.

The chain links TRBV3-1 (or the pseudogene TRBV3-2) to TRBJ2-1, with 8 nucleotides matching TRBD2. V lost 6 bases and J lost 3; bases outside the gene matches: 4. From germline, CDR1 is LGHDT and CDR2 YNNKEL (reference sequence). The CDR3 runs to 14 residues. The CDR3, as DNA: TGTGCCAGCAGAAGCGGGGGTAGCTACAATGAGCAGTTCTTC. Its translation is CASRSGGSYNEQFF.

V gene TRBV28 combines with J gene TRBJ2-1; 9 bases align to TRBD2. J lost 8 bases, V lost 2 bases, and 7 bases had no gene match. The CDR3 extends over 15 amino acids. The germline V gene has CDR1 MDHEN and CDR2 SYDVKM. The CDR3 DNA is TGTGCCAGCAGTTTACCTGGCGGGGGGGCGCATGAGCAGTTCTTC. Translation gives CASSLPGGGAHEQFF.

The chain uses TRBV5-8 and TRBJ1-5; D gene unclear. This CDR3 has 15 amino acids. Germline V lookup: CDR1 SGHTS, CDR2 YDEGEE. V lost 2 bases to trimming and J lost 7 bases, with 16 bases between them. The CDR3 DNA reads as TGTGCCAGCAGCTTAAGGGTGAGGGAGGGACAGCCCCAGCATTTT. It translates to CASSLRVREGQPQHF.

This clone showed up just once. The rearrangement links TRBV6-4 to TRBJ2-3; 9 nucleotides align to TRBD2. Germline CDR1 is MRHNA and CDR2 is SNTAGT. Germline trimming cut 3 bases from V and 5 bases from J; bases unmatched to any gene: 12. The CDR3 sequence is 17 residues long. CDR3: CASSDPGGGARKDTQYF. The CDR3 DNA is TGTGCCAGCAGTGATCCAGGCGGGGGGGCGCGGAAAGATACGCAGTATTTT.

V is TRBV6-5 and J is TRBJ2-1; D gene uncertain. This CDR3 is built from 15 residues. The V end was cut by 2 bases, the J end by 1 base, with 9 bases between. Looked up from germline, CDR1 is MNHEY and CDR2 is SVGAGI. The CDR3, as DNA: TGTGCCAGCAGTTACAGTCCTAATTCCTACAATGAGCAGTTCTTC. Its protein is CASSYSPNSYNEQFF.

This clone was seen a few times. This chain connects TRBV2 to TRBJ2-3, with TRBD2 identical over 7 bases. V dropped 10 bases and J dropped 2; count of bases not matched to a gene: 9. Germline V gives CDR1 SNHLY, CDR2 FYNNEI. This CDR3 has 14 amino acids. The CDR3 sequence: CATRPGLFTDTQYF. The CDR3 nucleotides read TGTGCCACCCGACCGGGACTATTCACAGATACGCAGTATTTT. Full variable domain (missing parts from reference TRBV2 and TRBJ2-3): EPEVTQTPSHQVTQMGQEVILRCVPISNHLYFYWYRQILGQKVEFLVSFYNNEISEKSEIFDDQFSVERPDGSNFTLKIRSTKLEDSAMYFCATRPGLFTDTQYFGPGTRLTVL.

The chain links TRBV5-1 to TRBJ1-2; 8 bases agree with TRBD1. Germline V gives CDR1 SGHRS, CDR2 YFSETQ. The CDR3 sequence is 12 residues long. The V gene end was trimmed by 4 bases and the J gene end by 6 bases; junction bases not matched to a gene: 2. This chain's CDR3 is CASSATGDGYTF. The CDR3 bases are TGCGCCAGCAGCGCGACAGGGGATGGCTACACCTTC. The full variable domain, completed using reference TRBV5-1 and TRBJ1-2, is KAGVTQTPRYLIKTRGQQVTLSCSPISGHRSVSWYQQTPGQGLQFLFEYFSETQRNKGNFPGRFSGRQFSNSRSEMNVSTLELGDSALYLCASSATGDGYTFGSGTRLTVV.

The chain has TRBV7-2 and TRBJ2-1, with no clear D. This CDR3 comprises 12 residues. Trimming stripped 2 bases from V and 8 bases from J, with 7 bases between. CDR1 is SGHTA, CDR2 FQGNSA, per germline. CDR3 in amino acids: CASSLFEYEQFF. DNA of the CDR3: TGTGCCAGCAGCTTATTTGAGTATGAGCAGTTCTTC.

The chain employs TRBV6-6 and TRBJ2-3; 8 bases map to TRBD2. Per germline, CDR1 MNHNY and CDR2 SVGAGI (reference sequence). The CDR3 length is 15 residues. The ends lost 3 bases at V and 4 bases at J; junction bases unmatched: 6. The CDR3 DNA reads TGTGCCAGCAGTTATGGCGGGGGGAGTGCAGATACGCAGTATTTT. This sequence encodes CASSYGGGSADTQYF.

The chain links TRBV28 to TRBJ2-5, with D maybe TRBD1 (5 bases). The CDR3 runs 14 residues. Deletions cut 10 bases from V and 1 base from J, with 16 bases between. The germline V gene encodes CDR1 MDHEN and CDR2 SYDVKM. CDR3 nucleotide sequence: TGTGCCACCAGGAGAACAGGATTCCAAGAGACCCAGTACTTC. Translation: CATRRTGFQETQYF.

The rearrangement links TRBV25-1 to TRBJ1-1, with 7 bases matching TRBD1. CDR3 length equals 15 residues. Trimming at V came to 5 bases and at J to 1 base, leaving 7 bases not matched to a gene. The germline CDR1 and CDR2 sequences are MGHDK and SYGVNS. CDR3: CASSTRTGGNTEAFF. DNA for the CDR3: TGTGCCAGCAGTACTCGGACAGGAGGGAACACTGAAGCTTTCTTT.

The J gene is TRBJ1-3, the V gene TRBV27, with D maybe TRBD1 (5 bases). The V end lost 4 bases, the J end lost 4 bases, and 14 bases lay between the germline ends. Germline-derived CDR1 and CDR2 are MNHEY and SMNVEV (reference sequence). The CDR3 spans 15 residues. This chain's CDR3 is CASSSQGGSGNTIYF. The CDR3 nucleotides are TGTGCCAGCAGTTCGCAGGGCGGTTCGGGAAACACCATATATTTT.

The rearrangement joins TRBV28 to TRBJ1-2, with 7 bases that match TRBD1. The ends lost 5 bases at V and 5 bases at J; junction bases unmatched: 11. This CDR3 comprises 15 residues. Germline CDR1 and CDR2: MDHEN and SYDVKM. In nucleotides, the CDR3 is TGTGCCAGCAGTACAGACAGGGATCCGTTGTATGGCTACACCTTC. Translating it yields CASSTDRDPLYGYTF.

The V gene is TRBV14, the J gene TRBJ2-5; 16 bases agree with TRBD2. Germline V gene lookup returns CDR1 SGHDN and CDR2 FVKESK. This CDR3 is 15 amino acids long. V lost 4 bases to trimming and J lost 5 bases; unmatched junction nucleotides: 1. The CDR3 loop reads CASSPGLAGGETQYF. CDR3 bases: TGTGCCAGCAGCCCGGGACTAGCGGGGGGGGAGACCCAGTACTTC.

The rearrangement links TRBV4-2 to TRBJ1-5, with 7 bases fitting TRBD1. The CDR3 runs to 16 residues. Trimming cost V 5 bases and J 0 bases; bases outside gene matches: 7. CDR1 is LGHNA, CDR2 YNFKEQ, per germline. This chain's CDR3 is CASSYTRDSSNQPQHF. In DNA, the CDR3 is TGTGCCAGCAGCTATACTAGGGACAGTAGCAATCAGCCCCAGCATTTT.

The chain has TRBV18 and TRBJ1-1; the match to TRBD1 covers 9 bases. Germline V CDR1 and CDR2: KGHSH, LQKENI. Trimming cost V 4 bases and J 0 bases; bases outside gene matches: 6. The CDR3 loop spans 16 amino acids. CDR3 loop: CASSLGQGNMNTEAFF. DNA for the CDR3: TGTGCCAGCTCACTTGGACAGGGGAACATGAACACTGAAGCTTTCTTT. The complete variable domain, with remaining parts taken from reference TRBV18 and TRBJ1-1, reads NAGVMQNPRHLVRRRGQEARLRCSPMKGHSHVYWYRQLPEEGLKFMVYLQKENIIDESGMPKERFSAEFPKEGPSILRIQQVVRGDSAAYFCASSLGQGNMNTEAFFGQGTRLTVV.

The chain uses TRBV14 and TRBJ2-2, with D possibly TRBD2 on 5 matching bases. V lost 1 base to trimming and J lost 4 bases, with 13 bases between them. Germline V lookup: CDR1 SGHDN, CDR2 FVKESK. This CDR3 comprises 16 residues. CDR3 sequence (DNA): TGTGCCAGCAGCCAAGCCGGACTTGCGACCACCGGGGAGCTGTTTTTT. It yields the protein CASSQAGLATTGELFF. Based on the CDR3 plus reference TRBV14 and TRBJ2-2, the full variable domain is EAGVTQFPSHSVIEKGQTVTLRCDPISGHDNLYWYRRVMGKEIKFLLHFVKESKQDESGMPNNRFLAERTGGTYSTLKVQPAELEDSGVYFCASSQAGLATTGELFFGEGSRLTVL.

V gene TRBV6-5 combines with J gene TRBJ1-2; 8 bases map to TRBD1. This CDR3 has 15 amino acids. V was pared by 5 bases and J by 4 bases, with 9 bases of the junction left unmatched. Looked up from germline, CDR1 is MNHEY and CDR2 is SVGAGI. This CDR3 is CASSRDRTGFYGYTF. The CDR3 DNA is TGTGCCAGCAGTCGAGATAGGACAGGGTTCTATGGCTACACCTTC.

V and J are TRBV28 and TRBJ1-3; D perhaps matches TRBD1 (6 bases). V was trimmed by 7 bases and J by 0 bases, leaving 16 bases between them. This CDR3 spans 16 amino acids. Germline loops: CDR1 MDHEN, CDR2 SYDVKM. The CDR3 protein is CASNLQGYSSGNTIYF. The CDR3 nucleotides read TGTGCCAGCAATCTACAGGGCTACTCCTCTGGAAACACCATATATTTT.

The gene calls are TRBV28 and TRBJ2-7; D might be TRBD1 (5 bases). The CDR3 totals 13 residues. In germline, CDR1 is MDHEN, CDR2 SYDVKM. V was cut by 6 bases and J by 3 bases, with 12 bases left in between. CDR3 in amino acids: CASSTDTNYEQYF. The CDR3 region has the DNA TGTGCCAGCAGCACGGACACAAACTACGAGCAGTACTTC.